Listed below are T cell receptor beta chains from one sample, sequenced in a study of blood T cell repertoires in COVID-19. Libraries were prepared by immunoSEQ multiplex PCR; TCRdb keeps only in-frame clonotypes and omits some of them. Of 200,000 to 300,000 clones in the sample, about 89% were seen once. The sample consisted of peripheral blood. These receptors were taken from a woman aged 55-70 years who had recovered from COVID-19. The CDR3 runs from the conserved cysteine through the conserved F or W. Each record gives: CDR3 protein, CDR3 DNA, V gene, D gene, J gene, clone size. The D gene is left open where the match is weak. Size tells how often a clone was seen (once, few, many) or the class of an expanded clone, and some rows leave it out.

CDR3aa: CASRSPQRGGADTQYF
CDR3nt: TGTGCCAGCAGATCCCCCCAGCGGGGGGGGGCAGATACGCAGTATTTT
v_gene: TRBV2
d_gene: TRBD2
j_gene: TRBJ2-3
abundance: -

CDR3aa: CASSLIGQGRGYGYTF
CDR3nt: TGTGCCAGCAGTTTGATAGGACAGGGGCGAGGCTATGGCTACACCTTC
v_gene: TRBV28
d_gene: TRBD1
j_gene: TRBJ1-2
abundance: few

CDR3aa: CASSLVSGENSPLHF
CDR3nt: TGTGCCAGCAGCTTAGTCTCGGGGGAAAATTCACCCCTCCACTTT
v_gene: TRBV7-9
d_gene: -
j_gene: TRBJ1-6
abundance: -

CDR3aa: CASSRTPRGEKLFF
CDR3nt: TGCGCCAGCAGCCGGACACCCAGGGGGGAAAAACTGTTTTTT
v_gene: TRBV4-1
d_gene: TRBD1
j_gene: TRBJ1-4
abundance: -

CDR3aa: CASSQDWGGNTGELFF
CDR3nt: TGCGCCAGCAGCCAAGACTGGGGGGGAAACACCGGGGAGCTGTTTTTT
v_gene: TRBV4-3
d_gene: TRBD2
j_gene: TRBJ2-2
abundance: once

CDR3aa: CASSEGTGVYSPLHF
CDR3nt: TGTGCCAGCAGTGAAGGGACAGGTGTTTACTCACCCCTCCACTTT
v_gene: TRBV2
d_gene: TRBD1
j_gene: TRBJ1-6
abundance: -

CDR3aa: CASRTTGGQFYEQYF
CDR3nt: TGTGCCAGTAGGACCACAGGGGGACAATTCTACGAGCAGTACTTC
v_gene: TRBV19
d_gene: TRBD1
j_gene: TRBJ2-7
abundance: -

CDR3aa: CASSISQNNYGYTF
CDR3nt: TGTGCCAGTAGTATATCCCAGAATAACTATGGCTACACCTTC
v_gene: TRBV19
d_gene: -
j_gene: TRBJ1-2
abundance: -

CDR3aa: CASSQDGIAGTMEQFF
CDR3nt: TGTGCCAGCAGCCAAGACGGGATAGCGGGGACCATGGAGCAGTTCTTC
v_gene: TRBV3-1/TRBV3-2
d_gene: TRBD2
j_gene: TRBJ2-1
abundance: -

CDR3aa: CASSYSIQGGGTEAFF
CDR3nt: TGTGCCAGCAGTTACTCGATTCAGGGGGGTGGGACTGAAGCTTTCTTT
v_gene: TRBV6-5
d_gene: TRBD1
j_gene: TRBJ1-1
abundance: -

CDR3aa: CASSRSGGNTDTQYF
CDR3nt: TGTGCCAGCAGCCGCAGTGGCGGGAACACAGATACGCAGTATTTT
v_gene: TRBV11-3
d_gene: -
j_gene: TRBJ2-3
abundance: -

CDR3aa: CASSLSRMRNEQFF
CDR3nt: TGTGCCAGCAGTTTATCGAGGATGCGGAATGAGCAGTTCTTC
v_gene: TRBV27
d_gene: -
j_gene: TRBJ2-1
abundance: -

CDR3aa: CASSQEGVDNSPLHF
CDR3nt: TGCGCCAGCAGCCAAGAGGGAGTGGATAATTCACCCCTCCACTTT
v_gene: TRBV4-3
d_gene: -
j_gene: TRBJ1-6
abundance: -

CDR3aa: CASSRTETRTSYNEQFF
CDR3nt: TGCGCCAGCAGCCGGACAGAGACAAGGACCTCCTACAATGAGCAGTTCTTC
v_gene: TRBV5-1
d_gene: -
j_gene: TRBJ2-1
abundance: -

CDR3aa: CATSDLQGRGGRRTDTQYF
CDR3nt: TGTGCCACCAGTGATTTGCAAGGCCGCGGGGGCAGGCGTACAGATACGCAGTATTTT
v_gene: TRBV24-1
d_gene: -
j_gene: TRBJ2-3
abundance: -

CDR3aa: CASSLEGENPYEQYF
CDR3nt: TGCGCCAGCAGCTTGGAAGGGGAAAACCCCTACGAGCAGTACTTC
v_gene: TRBV5-1
d_gene: -
j_gene: TRBJ2-7
abundance: -

CDR3aa: CASSRRGPPGELFF
CDR3nt: TGCGCCAGCAGCCGACGAGGTCCACCTGGGGAGCTGTTTTTT
v_gene: TRBV5-1
d_gene: -
j_gene: TRBJ2-2
abundance: -

CDR3aa: CATSARRWILAGGTYEQYF
CDR3nt: TGTGCCACCAGTGCCCGACGATGGATACTAGCGGGGGGAACGTACGAGCAGTACTTC
v_gene: TRBV24-1
d_gene: TRBD2
j_gene: TRBJ2-7
abundance: -

CDR3aa: CASSLLNTEAFF
CDR3nt: TGTGCCAGCAGCCTCCTGAACACTGAAGCTTTCTTT
v_gene: TRBV2
d_gene: -
j_gene: TRBJ1-1
abundance: -

CDR3aa: CASSAGVQETQYF
CDR3nt: TGTGCCAGCAGCGCGGGGGTCCAAGAGACCCAGTACTTC
v_gene: TRBV9
d_gene: -
j_gene: TRBJ2-5
abundance: -

CDR3aa: CASSIGQGKQPQHF
CDR3nt: TGTGCCAGTAGTATTGGACAGGGCAAGCAGCCCCAGCATTTT
v_gene: TRBV19
d_gene: TRBD1
j_gene: TRBJ1-5
abundance: -

CDR3aa: CASRYGVGRGNYGYTF
CDR3nt: TGCGCCAGCAGATATGGCGTGGGACGGGGGAACTATGGCTACACCTTC
v_gene: TRBV5-1
d_gene: -
j_gene: TRBJ1-2
abundance: -

CDR3aa: CASSIGQGEDYEQYF
CDR3nt: TGTGCTAGCAGCATCGGACAGGGAGAGGACTACGAGCAGTACTTC
v_gene: TRBV7-7
d_gene: TRBD1
j_gene: TRBJ2-7
abundance: -

CDR3aa: CASSQSTTGQGRTGELFF
CDR3nt: TGCGCCAGCAGCCAATCTACGACCGGACAGGGTCGTACCGGGGAGCTGTTTTTT
v_gene: TRBV4-3
d_gene: TRBD1
j_gene: TRBJ2-2
abundance: -

CDR3aa: CASSLAPEGSEGNTIYF
CDR3nt: TGTGCCAGCAGCTTAGCCCCGGAGGGTTCTGAAGGAAACACCATATATTTT
v_gene: TRBV7-8
d_gene: -
j_gene: TRBJ1-3
abundance: -

CDR3aa: CASRHDMGQGATNEKLFF
CDR3nt: TGTGCCAGCAGACACGATATGGGACAGGGAGCAACTAATGAAAAACTGTTTTTT
v_gene: TRBV2
d_gene: TRBD1
j_gene: TRBJ1-4
abundance: -

CDR3aa: CASSPPVRTQNTEAFF
CDR3nt: TGTGCCAGCAGCCCCCCGGTCAGGACACAGAACACTGAAGCTTTCTTT
v_gene: TRBV11-3
d_gene: -
j_gene: TRBJ1-1
abundance: -

CDR3aa: CASSLDRGGLSTDTQYF
CDR3nt: TGTGCCAGCAGCTTAGATAGGGGGGGGCTAAGCACAGATACGCAGTATTTT
v_gene: TRBV11-2
d_gene: -
j_gene: TRBJ2-3
abundance: -

CDR3aa: CASSPGILPYEQYF
CDR3nt: TGTGCCAGCAGCCCGGGTATACTCCCCTACGAGCAGTACTTC
v_gene: TRBV7-2
d_gene: -
j_gene: TRBJ2-7
abundance: -

CDR3aa: CASSEIYRAWGEQYF
CDR3nt: TGTGCCAGCAGTGAAATCTACAGGGCCTGGGGTGAGCAGTACTTC
v_gene: TRBV6-1
d_gene: -
j_gene: TRBJ2-7
abundance: -

CDR3aa: CASSQDRASGTSRETQYF
CDR3nt: TGCGCCAGCAGCCAAGATAGGGCTAGCGGGACCTCCAGGGAGACCCAGTACTTC
v_gene: TRBV4-1
d_gene: TRBD2
j_gene: TRBJ2-5
abundance: -

CDR3aa: CAISESQVKQFF
CDR3nt: TGTGCCATCAGTGAGAGCCAAGTCAAGCAGTTCTTC
v_gene: TRBV10-3
d_gene: -
j_gene: TRBJ2-1
abundance: -

CDR3aa: CASSPRDRGRTYEQYF
CDR3nt: TGTGCCAGCAGCCCGCGCGACAGGGGTAGAACCTACGAGCAGTACTTC
v_gene: TRBV11-2
d_gene: TRBD1
j_gene: TRBJ2-7
abundance: -

CDR3aa: CASSPPGGGSSYEQYF
CDR3nt: TGTGCCAGCAGCCCCCCGGGTGGCGGGAGCTCCTACGAGCAGTACTTC
v_gene: TRBV7-2
d_gene: TRBD2
j_gene: TRBJ2-7
abundance: -

CDR3aa: CASGFGTGHTIYF
CDR3nt: TGTGCCAGCGGGTTCGGGACAGGGCACACCATATATTTT
v_gene: TRBV3-1/TRBV3-2
d_gene: TRBD1
j_gene: TRBJ1-3
abundance: -

CDR3aa: CASSVGTGDEQYF
CDR3nt: TGTGCCAGCAGCGTAGGAACAGGGGACGAGCAGTACTTC
v_gene: TRBV9
d_gene: TRBD1
j_gene: TRBJ2-7
abundance: -

CDR3aa: CASSTGMLREKLFF
CDR3nt: TGTGCCAGCAGCACAGGGATGCTTCGGGAAAAACTGTTTTTT
v_gene: TRBV6-5
d_gene: -
j_gene: TRBJ1-4
abundance: -

CDR3aa: CASRQGATNEKLFF
CDR3nt: TGTGCCAGCCGCCAGGGTGCAACTAATGAAAAACTGTTTTTT
v_gene: TRBV10-3
d_gene: -
j_gene: TRBJ1-4
abundance: -

CDR3aa: CASSIPGFHYNEQFF
CDR3nt: TGTGCCAGCAGCATACCCGGTTTTCATTACAATGAGCAGTTCTTC
v_gene: TRBV5-5
d_gene: -
j_gene: TRBJ2-1
abundance: once

CDR3aa: CASSQGLAGTGEQFF
CDR3nt: TGCGCCAGCAGCCAAGGACTAGCGGGGACTGGTGAGCAGTTCTTC
v_gene: TRBV4-3
d_gene: TRBD2
j_gene: TRBJ2-1
abundance: -

CDR3aa: CASSLGSGDRQPQHF
CDR3nt: TGCGCCAGCAGCTTGGGGTCAGGGGACCGTCAGCCCCAGCATTTT
v_gene: TRBV5-1
d_gene: -
j_gene: TRBJ1-5
abundance: -

CDR3aa: CASTGKTNTEAFF
CDR3nt: TGTGCCAGTACGGGGAAGACGAACACTGAAGCTTTCTTT
v_gene: TRBV19
d_gene: -
j_gene: TRBJ1-1
abundance: -

CDR3aa: CAISGGGNLETQYF
CDR3nt: TGTGCCATCAGCGGCGGGGGAAACTTGGAGACCCAGTACTTC
v_gene: TRBV6-2/TRBV6-3
d_gene: TRBD2
j_gene: TRBJ2-5
abundance: once

CDR3aa: CASSEYQVNTEAFF
CDR3nt: TGTGCCAGCAGTGAATATCAGGTGAACACTGAAGCTTTCTTT
v_gene: TRBV25-1
d_gene: -
j_gene: TRBJ1-1
abundance: -

CDR3aa: CASSYVAGEVQYF
CDR3nt: TGTGCCAGCAGTTACGTAGCGGGGGAAGTACAGTACTTC
v_gene: TRBV6-2/TRBV6-3
d_gene: TRBD2
j_gene: TRBJ2-7
abundance: -